What follows is one T cell receptor beta chain and its context. How the authors handled the data: For nucleated cells, counts were estimated from reference gene primer amplification. The data were produced by immunoSEQ multiplex PCR, yet TCRdb's version contains in-frame clones alone and is incomplete. That table supplies the V and J calls and clone size; D and trimming were determined from the DNA. The repertoire holds roughly 100,000 clones, 71% seen once, with approximately 0.87% in the top ten. The source of the sample is a study of blood T cell repertoires in COVID-19. Across the study: The samples span acute and convalescent COVID-19 from the United States, Italy and Spain.

With V trimmed by 4 bases and J by 6 bases, 8 bases remained unmatched. This CDR3 has 16 amino acids. Germline V gene sequence: CDR1 SGHTA, CDR2 FQGNSA. This rearrangement joins TRBV7-2 to TRBJ2-2; 10 nucleotides line up with TRBD2. Sequenced material: peripheral blood. The TCR was taken from a human donor with acute or convalescent COVID-19. The donor label of this sample is uncertain. The CDR3 is CASSSGQRGGSGELFF. As DNA, the CDR3 is TGTGCCAGCAGCTCGGGCCAGCGGGGGGGCTCCGGGGAGCTGTTTTTT. Full variable domain (remainder filled in from reference TRBV7-2 and TRBJ2-2): GAGVSQSPSNKVTEKGKDVELRCDPISGHTALYWYRQSLGQGLEFLIYFQGNSAPDKSGLPSDRFSAERTGGSVSTLTIQRTQQEDSAVYLCASSSGQRGGSGELFFGEGSRLTVL.